Each of the 11 T cell receptor beta chains below was sequenced from the same sample in a study of vaccination effects on CD4 cells after COVID-19. Sequencing used immunoSEQ multiplex PCR; TCRdb keeps in-frame clones, though not all of them. The sample lists around 60,000 clones; around 73% were seen once. ViraFEST assay sequencing came after antigen-specific CD4+ T cells were expanded with viral peptide pools. Following culture for under 12 days, CD4+ T cells were isolated. Two-dose vaccination with either BNT162b2 or mRNA-1273 was given to the participants. These receptors have no known antigen. This material consisted of CD4+ T cells from PBMCs cultured with HCoV-229E spike peptides, taken after COVID-19 vaccination. These receptors came from a human donor who received a COVID-19 vaccine.

The V call is TRBV10-3, the J call TRBJ1-1; tentatively, D is TRBD1 (5 bases). V was cut by 4 bases and J by 0 bases, with 9 bases left in between. Germline-derived CDR1 and CDR2 are ENHRY and SYGVKD. The CDR3 spans 14 residues. The CDR3 here is CAISVRQLNTEAFF. As DNA, the CDR3 is TGTGCCATCAGTGTTCGACAGTTGAACACTGAAGCTTTCTTT.

This chain connects TRBV28 to TRBJ1-5; no definite D call. V was pared by 5 bases and J by 4 bases, with 12 bases between. CDR1 is MDHEN and CDR2 is SYDVKM in the germline V gene. This CDR3 has 14 amino acids. DNA of the CDR3: TGTGCCAGCAGTAGTGAAGCCGGGAATCAGCCCCAGCATTTT. It is translated as CASSSEAGNQPQHF.

The rearrangement uses TRBV7-9 and TRBJ1-5, with TRBD1 matching over 9 bases. Germline CDR1 and CDR2: SEHNR and FQNEAQ (reference sequence). The CDR3 has 16 amino acids. J was trimmed by 0 bases and V by 1 base; bases with no gene match: 1. CDR3 sequence: CASSLGTGDSNQPQHF. In DNA, the CDR3 is TGTGCCAGCAGCTTAGGGACAGGGGATAGCAATCAGCCCCAGCATTTT.

This clone was found once. This chain uses TRBV5-5 with TRBJ2-7, with unresolved D. This CDR3 has 13 residues. Germline CDR1 is SGHKS and CDR2 is YYEKEE (reference sequence). V lost 2 bases to trimming and J lost 2 bases, with 8 bases between them. The CDR3 reads CASSFQGTYEQYV. The CDR3 nucleotides read TGTGCCAGCAGCTTCCAAGGAACCTACGAGCAGTACGTC.

J is TRBJ1-2 and V is TRBV15; weak D call: TRBD1 (5 bases). Trimming removed 4 bases at V and 6 bases at J, with 15 bases between. Germline assignment: CDR1 LNHNV and CDR2 YYDKDF (reference sequence). CDR3 length: 14 amino acids. DNA of the CDR3: TGTGCCACCAGCATCACCGGGGCCGGCGATGGCTACACCTTC. Translating it yields CATSITGAGDGYTF.

The chain recombines TRBV10-3 with TRBJ2-1; 10 positions match TRBD1. Germline CDR1 ENHRY, CDR2 SYGVKD. Germline trimming cut 4 bases from V and 5 bases from J; bases unmatched to any gene: 8. The CDR3 is made up of 16 amino acids. CDR3 protein: CAISARQGALNNEQFF. CDR3 nucleotide sequence: TGTGCCATCAGTGCCAGACAGGGGGCGTTAAACAATGAGCAGTTCTTC.

The chain employs TRBV24-1 and TRBJ2-5; 8 bases are shared with TRBD2. The V gene's germline CDR1 is KGHDR and CDR2 SFDVKD. The V gene end was trimmed by 9 bases and the J gene end by 3 bases; junction bases not matched to a gene: 8. The CDR3 covers 14 residues. The CDR3 DNA reads TGTGCCACCGGAGTGCTAGCGGGTGAAGAGACCCAGTACTTC. It yields the protein CATGVLAGEETQYF.

This clone has only one observation. The rearrangement uses TRBV6-4 and TRBJ2-3; D unclear. Germline CDR1 and CDR2: MRHNA and SNTAGT. The ends were cut back, 2 bases at V and 4 bases at J, with 13 bases in the middle. This CDR3 has 15 amino acids. The CDR3 loop reads CASSDEWAAPDTQYF. CDR3 DNA sequence: TGTGCCAGCAGTGACGAATGGGCAGCGCCAGATACGCAGTATTTT.

The V and J genes are TRBV30 and TRBJ1-1, with 11 bases identical to TRBD1. Germline V CDR1 and CDR2: GTSNPN, SVGIG (reference sequence). After removal of 5 bases from V and 5 bases from J, the junction contained 7 bases not matched to a gene. The CDR3 is 14 residues long. CDR3 region: CAWVRTGGRTEAFF. The CDR3 DNA sequence: TGTGCCTGGGTAAGGACAGGGGGCAGGACTGAAGCTTTCTTT.

V usage is TRBV7-2 and J usage is TRBJ1-5; 9 bases line up with TRBD1. Per the germline V gene, CDR1 is SGHTA and CDR2 is FQGNSA. The V segment lost 5 bases and the J segment 5 bases; nucleotides outside the gene matches: 10. The CDR3 consists of 16 residues. The chain's CDR3 is CASSASGTGLDQPQHF. CDR3 nucleotides: TGTGCCAGCAGCGCGTCCGGGACAGGGTTAGATCAGCCCCAGCATTTT.

CDR3 protein: CASSDDRGNTEAFF. CDR3 nucleotide sequence: TGTGCCAGTAGTGACGACAGGGGGAACACTGAAGCTTTCTTT. This chain uses TRBV19 with TRBJ1-1; 8 positions match TRBD1. Germline V lookup: CDR1 LNHDA, CDR2 SQIVND (reference sequence). The CDR3 loop spans 14 amino acids. V lost 5 bases, J lost 1 base, and 3 bases stayed unmatched.